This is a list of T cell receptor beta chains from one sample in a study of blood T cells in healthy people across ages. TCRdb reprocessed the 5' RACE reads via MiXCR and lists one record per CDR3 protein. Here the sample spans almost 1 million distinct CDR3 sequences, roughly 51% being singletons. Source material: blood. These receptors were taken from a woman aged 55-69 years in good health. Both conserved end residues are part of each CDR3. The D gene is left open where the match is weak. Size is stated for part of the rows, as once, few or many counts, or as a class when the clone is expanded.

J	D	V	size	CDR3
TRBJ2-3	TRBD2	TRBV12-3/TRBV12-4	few	CASTPSGRSSTDTQYF
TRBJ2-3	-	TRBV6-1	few	CASSRYLSRVLFPDTQYF
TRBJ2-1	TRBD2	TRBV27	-	CAVQSGRANEQFF
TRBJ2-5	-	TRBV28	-	CASSSQLAEGQETQYF
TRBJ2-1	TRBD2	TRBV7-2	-	CASKIGLAGGRNEQFF
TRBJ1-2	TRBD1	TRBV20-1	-	CSARARTGGANGYTF
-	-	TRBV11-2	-	CASSRFDSPTYEQYF
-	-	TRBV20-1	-	CSASQGTYSEQYF
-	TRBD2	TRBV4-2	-	CASSHPEGASGREQYF
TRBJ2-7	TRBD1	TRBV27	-	CASSTYLGQDPVEQYF
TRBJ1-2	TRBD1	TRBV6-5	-	CASSTGQGRNGYTF
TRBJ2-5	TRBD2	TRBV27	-	CASSSLTLAGREQYF
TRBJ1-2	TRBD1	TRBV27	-	CASRKTGFNGYTF
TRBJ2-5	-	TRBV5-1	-	CASSFPGAETQYF
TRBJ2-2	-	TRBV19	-	CASTLTSGSGELFF
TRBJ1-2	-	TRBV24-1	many	CATSDSGRIYGYTF
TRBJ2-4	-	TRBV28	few	CASTGNLAKNIQYF
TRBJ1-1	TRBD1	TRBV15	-	CATSRDIGTGFEAFF
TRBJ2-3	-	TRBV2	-	CASSVDRRDTQYF
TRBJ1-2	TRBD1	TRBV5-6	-	CASNWRWDSYGYTF
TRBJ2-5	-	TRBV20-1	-	CSAGWETQYF
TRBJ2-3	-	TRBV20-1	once	CSAKIRRGVPTDTQYF
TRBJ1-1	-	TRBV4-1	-	CASSQEPGQSVVEAFF
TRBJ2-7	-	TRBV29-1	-	CSVARLGGGGEQYF
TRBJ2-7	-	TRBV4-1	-	CASSQPTRYEQYF
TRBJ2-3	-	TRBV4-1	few	CASSQEWGAFDTQYF
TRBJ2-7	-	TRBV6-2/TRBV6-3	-	CASLRSGSHEQYF
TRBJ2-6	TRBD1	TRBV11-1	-	CASSLPLRQGASPGANVLTF
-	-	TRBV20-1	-	CSARDTPGYEQYF
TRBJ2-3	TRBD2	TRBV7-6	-	CASSVTSASDTQYF
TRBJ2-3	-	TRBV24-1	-	CATSDYRDTQYF
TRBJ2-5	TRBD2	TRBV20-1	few	CSASSGRLETQYF
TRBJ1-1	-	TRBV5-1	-	CASTQGLGSNTEAFF
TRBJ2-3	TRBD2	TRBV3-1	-	CASSQGTSKTQYF
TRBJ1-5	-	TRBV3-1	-	CASSHLQAQPQHF
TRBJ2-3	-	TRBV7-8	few	CASNYWATAITDTQYF
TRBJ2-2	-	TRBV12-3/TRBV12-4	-	CASSLGVHTGELFF
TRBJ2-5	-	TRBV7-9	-	CATLPRTQGETQYF
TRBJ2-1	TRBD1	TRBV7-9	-	CASSFGTGGFSSYNEQFF
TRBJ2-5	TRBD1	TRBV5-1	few	CASSGRDRAYQETQYF
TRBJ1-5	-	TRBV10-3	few	CAISESDQPQHF
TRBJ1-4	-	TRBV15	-	CATSRDGGPGEKLFF
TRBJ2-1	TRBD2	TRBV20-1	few	CSARSGTSINEQFF